The sample holds a few counts of the clone carrying this TCR beta chain. CDR3 length: 14 amino acids. Trimming took off 1 base at V and 7 bases at J, with 11 bases between the two ends. Germline-derived CDR1 and CDR2 are SGHTA and FQGNSA. This specimen belongs to a study of response to subunit inactivated influenza vaccine. TCRdb called the RT-PCR reads again in MiXCR, with one record for every CDR3 protein. The table has approximately 730,000 distinct CDR3 sequences, about 14% seen once. V and J are TRBV7-2 and TRBJ2-1, with D perhaps TRBD2 (6 bases). The sequence came from a man aged 45-65 years who received an inactivated influenza vaccine. Sequenced material: PBMCs from blood, taken approximately 15 days before vaccination. The CDR3 sequence: CASSLVVGRNEQFF. The CDR3 coding sequence is TGTGCCAGCAGCTTAGTCGTGGGGAGGAATGAGCAGTTCTTC.